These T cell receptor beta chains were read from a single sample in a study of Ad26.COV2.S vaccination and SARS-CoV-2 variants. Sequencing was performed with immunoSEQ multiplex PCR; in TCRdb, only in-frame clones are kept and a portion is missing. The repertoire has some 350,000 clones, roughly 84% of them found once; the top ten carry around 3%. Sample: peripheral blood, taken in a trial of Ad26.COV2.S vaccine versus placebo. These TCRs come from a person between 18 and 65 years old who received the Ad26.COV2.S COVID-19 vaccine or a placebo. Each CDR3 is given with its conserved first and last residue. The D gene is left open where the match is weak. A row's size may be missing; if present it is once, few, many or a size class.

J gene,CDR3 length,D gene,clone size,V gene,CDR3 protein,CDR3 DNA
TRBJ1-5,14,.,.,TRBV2,CASSLVGPGQPQHF,TGTGCCAGCAGCCTGGTGGGGCCTGGGCAGCCCCAGCATTTT
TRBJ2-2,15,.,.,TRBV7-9,CASSDPREWAGELFF,TGTGCCAGCAGCGACCCCAGGGAATGGGCCGGGGAGCTGTTTTTT
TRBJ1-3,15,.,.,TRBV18,CASSLPAGTGNTIYF,TGTGCCAGCTCACTACCGGCAGGAACTGGAAACACCATATATTTT
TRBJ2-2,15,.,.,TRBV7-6,CASRPSDRRAGELFF,TGTGCCAGCAGACCCTCGGACAGGAGGGCCGGGGAGCTGTTTTTT
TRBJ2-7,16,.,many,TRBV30,CAWSGTSAQSSYEQYF,TGTGCCTGGAGTGGGACTTCTGCTCAGAGCTCCTACGAGCAGTACTTC
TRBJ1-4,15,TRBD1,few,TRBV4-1,CASSQGTGGDEKLFF,TGCGCCAGCAGCCAAGGGACAGGGGGAGATGAAAAACTGTTTTTT
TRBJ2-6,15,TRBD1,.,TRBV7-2,CASSQDRAGANVLTF,TGTGCCAGCAGCCAAGACAGGGCTGGGGCCAACGTCCTGACTTTC
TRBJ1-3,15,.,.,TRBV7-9,CASSLITGFGNTIYF,TGTGCCAGCAGCTTAATTACAGGGTTCGGAAACACCATATATTTT
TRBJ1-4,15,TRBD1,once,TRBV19,CASSSGQATNEKLFF,TGTGCCAGTAGTAGCGGACAGGCAACTAATGAAAAACTGTTTTTT
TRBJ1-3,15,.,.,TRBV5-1,CASSLRGGSGNTIYF,TGCGCCAGCAGCTTAAGAGGCGGTTCTGGAAACACCATATATTTT
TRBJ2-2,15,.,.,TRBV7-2,CASSLVGRNTGELFF,TGTGCCAGCAGCTTAGTGGGGCGGAACACCGGGGAGCTGTTTTTT
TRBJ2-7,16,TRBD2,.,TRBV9,CASSVVESSGTGEQYF,TGTGCCAGCAGCGTAGTTGAGTCTAGCGGGACTGGGGAGCAGTACTTC
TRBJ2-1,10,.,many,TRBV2,CAGDDGEQFF,TGTGCCGGGGATGACGGTGAGCAGTTCTTC
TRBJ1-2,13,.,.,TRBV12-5,CASGFVVLGGYTF,TGTGCTAGTGGTTTCGTGGTATTGGGTGGCTACACCTTC
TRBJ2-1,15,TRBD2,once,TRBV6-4,CASSPTSGRGNEQFF,TGTGCCAGCAGTCCTACTAGCGGGAGAGGCAATGAGCAGTTCTTC
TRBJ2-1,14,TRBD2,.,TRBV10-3,CAIRWTSGNNEQFF,TGTGCCATCAGATGGACTAGCGGGAACAATGAGCAGTTCTTC
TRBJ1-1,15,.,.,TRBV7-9,CASSSPPDRNTEAFF,TGTGCCAGCAGCTCTCCACCCGACAGGAACACTGAAGCTTTCTTT
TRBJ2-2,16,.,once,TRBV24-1,CATSEGWTENTGELFF,TGTGCCACCAGTGAGGGTTGGACGGAGAACACCGGGGAGCTGTTTTTT
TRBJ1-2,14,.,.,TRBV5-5,CASSLGWTNYGYTF,TGTGCCAGCAGCTTGGGCTGGACTAACTATGGCTACACCTTC
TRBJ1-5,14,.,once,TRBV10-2,CASGADSENQPQHF,TGCGCCAGCGGGGCTGACAGCGAGAATCAGCCCCAGCATTTT
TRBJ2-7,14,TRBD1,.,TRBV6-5,CASSYQDRGYEQYF,TGTGCCAGCAGTTACCAGGACAGGGGGTACGAGCAGTACTTC
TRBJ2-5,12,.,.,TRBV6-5,CASSYRQETQYF,TGTGCCAGCAGTTACCGTCAAGAGACCCAGTACTTC
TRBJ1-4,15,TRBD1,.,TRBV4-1,CASSRPGTGVQKLFF,TGCGCCAGCAGCCGCCCCGGGACAGGGGTCCAAAAACTGTTTTTT
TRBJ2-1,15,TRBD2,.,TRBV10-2,CASRNLAGGIDEQFF,TGCGCCAGCAGAAACTTAGCGGGAGGGATCGATGAGCAGTTCTTC
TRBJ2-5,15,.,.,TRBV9,CASSPEAGLQETQYF,TGTGCCAGCTCCCCGGAGGCCGGACTCCAAGAGACCCAGTACTTC